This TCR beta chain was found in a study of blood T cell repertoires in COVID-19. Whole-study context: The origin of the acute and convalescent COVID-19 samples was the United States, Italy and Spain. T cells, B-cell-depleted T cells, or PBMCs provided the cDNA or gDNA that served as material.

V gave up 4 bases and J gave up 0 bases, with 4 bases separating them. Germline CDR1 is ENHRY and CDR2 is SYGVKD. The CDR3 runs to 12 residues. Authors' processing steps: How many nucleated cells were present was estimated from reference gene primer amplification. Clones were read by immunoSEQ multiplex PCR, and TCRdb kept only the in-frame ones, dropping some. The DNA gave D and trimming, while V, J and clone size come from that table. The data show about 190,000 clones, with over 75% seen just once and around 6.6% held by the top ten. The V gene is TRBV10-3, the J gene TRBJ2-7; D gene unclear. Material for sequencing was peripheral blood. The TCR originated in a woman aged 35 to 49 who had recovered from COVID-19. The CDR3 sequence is CAISAVSYEQYF. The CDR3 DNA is TGTGCCATCAGTGCAGTCTCCTACGAGCAGTACTTC.